The sample holds many counts of the clone carrying this TCR beta chain. These data come from a study of T cells in Graves' hyperthyroidism and ophthalmopathy. For ophthalmopathy patients, the Clinical Activity Score was at least 3 and the NOSPECS grade at least 4; duration was under 3 months. The CDR3 runs to 14 residues. Trimming removed 0 bases at V and 1 base at J, with 7 bases between. CDR1 and CDR2 from the germline V gene are SGDLS and YYNGEE. Using RNA transcripts as the source, TCR beta CDR3 regions were amplified. Initially, a first-round RT-PCR of the TCR CDR3 employed the HTBI primer set. TCRdb reprocessed the multiplex PCR reads with MiXCR, giving one entry per CDR3 protein. This sample carries about 53,000 distinct CDR3 sequences, less than 50% of them seen once, and the ten largest clones take 9.5% to 15%.

The sequencing sample was made of blood. The gene calls are TRBV9 and TRBJ1-1, with a weak D call TRBD1 (5 bases). The sequence came from a woman in her thirties with Graves' ophthalmopathy. The CDR3 is CASSVGQRNTEAFF. The CDR3 bases are TGTGCCAGCAGCGTAGGACAGAGGAACACTGAAGCTTTCTTT. The complete variable domain, with remaining parts taken from reference TRBV9 and TRBJ1-1, reads DSGVTQTPKHLITATGQRVTLRCSPRSGDLSVYWYQQSLDQGLQFLIQYYNGEERAKGNILERFSAQQFPDLHSELNLSSLELGDSALYFCASSVGQRNTEAFFGQGTRLTVV.